This T cell receptor beta chain was sequenced in a study of CD8 T cells in ankylosing spondylitis. The germline CDR1 and CDR2 sequences are MNHNS and SASEGT. This CDR3 is 14 amino acids long. General observations from the study: Peripheral blood samples showed relatively rare disease-linked clones, and these clones were CD8+. For ankylosing spondylitis blood, a TCR beta motif of about eight highly homologous variants appeared characteristic. Disease-associated clones were reportedly significantly overrepresented in matched ankylosing spondylitis synovial fluid. Existing reports had already noted some motif variants in reactive arthritis synovial fluid and blood.

Making the TCR beta libraries involved quantitative 5'-RACE with molecular barcodes. TCRdb redid the calling of the 5' RACE reads with MiXCR, one entry per CDR3 protein. The table records some 840,000 distinct CDR3 sequences, 12% of them present only once. For this clonotype: Its antigen is unidentified. The junction shows a germline mismatch at one end, possibly a read error.

Sequenced input: blood, either unsorted or a sorted T cell fraction (not recorded which). The rearrangement links TRBV6-1 to TRBJ2-1; D possibly corresponds to TRBD1 (6 bases). The sequence was obtained from a male donor with ankylosing spondylitis. The CDR3 bases are TGTGCCAGCAGTAGGGACAACTCCTACAATGAGCAGGTCTTC. Amino acid sequence: CASSRDNSYNEQVF.